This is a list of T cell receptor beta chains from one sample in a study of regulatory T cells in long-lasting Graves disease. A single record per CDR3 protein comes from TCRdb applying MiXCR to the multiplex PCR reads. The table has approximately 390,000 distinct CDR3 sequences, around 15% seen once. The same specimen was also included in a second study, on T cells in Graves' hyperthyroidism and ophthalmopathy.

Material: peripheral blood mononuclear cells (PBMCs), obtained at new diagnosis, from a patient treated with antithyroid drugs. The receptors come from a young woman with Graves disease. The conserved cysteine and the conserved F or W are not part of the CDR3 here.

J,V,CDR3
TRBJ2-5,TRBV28,ASSLIGDRKTQY
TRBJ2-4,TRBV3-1,ASSQEPRTGKNIQY
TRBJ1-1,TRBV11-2,ASSLLVGDTEAF
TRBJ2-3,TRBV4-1,ASSQDRGGTRADTQY
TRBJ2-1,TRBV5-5,ASSLGYQVLEF
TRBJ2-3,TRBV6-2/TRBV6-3,ASSPWDMDTDTQY
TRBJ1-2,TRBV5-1,ASSFQGAHGYT
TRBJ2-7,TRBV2,ASSHDSSYEQY
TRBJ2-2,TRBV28,ASSWQREHGELF
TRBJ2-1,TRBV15,ATSRDSGQGADEQF
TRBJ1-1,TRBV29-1,SATPSRQWRYTEAF
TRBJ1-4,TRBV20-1,SAGVGGDEKLF
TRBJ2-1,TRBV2,ASSERTRGEQF
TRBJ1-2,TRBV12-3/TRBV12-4,ASSFQAGYGYT
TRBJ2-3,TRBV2,ASSSACTDTQY
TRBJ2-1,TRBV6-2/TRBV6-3,ASSYLGPVDEQF
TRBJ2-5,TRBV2,ASSPGTLEETQY
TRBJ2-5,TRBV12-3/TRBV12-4,ASSSQVRAFGQETQY
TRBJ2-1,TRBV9,ASSVGGSIVDEQF
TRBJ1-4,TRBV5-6,ASSFGGQPNEKLF
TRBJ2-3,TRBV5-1,ASSVATDYTDTQY
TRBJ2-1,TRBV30,AWRTRGAVNEQF
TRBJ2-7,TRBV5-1,ASSLDRGGPYEQY
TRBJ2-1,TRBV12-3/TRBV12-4,ASRIAGGHEQF
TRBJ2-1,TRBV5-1,ASSSQGTSGRASNEQF
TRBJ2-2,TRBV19,ASSIRLAGVRTGELF
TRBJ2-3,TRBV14,ASSQETAEPY
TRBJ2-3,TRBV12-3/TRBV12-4,ASSSPTDTQY
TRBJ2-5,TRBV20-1,SARDLSLAETQY
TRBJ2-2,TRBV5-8,ASSLVGQGSTGELF
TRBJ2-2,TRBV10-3,AISERAGSNTGELF
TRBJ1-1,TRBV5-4,ASSLGWPNTEAF
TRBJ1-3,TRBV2,ASSESGSGNTIH
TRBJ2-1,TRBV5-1,ASSLAGDRKYNEQF
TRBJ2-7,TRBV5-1,ASLPGQGASPSYEQY
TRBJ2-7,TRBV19,ASSPGLANYEQY
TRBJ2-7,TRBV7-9,ASSSIPGTGGFYEQY
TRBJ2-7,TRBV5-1,ASSLFFSGGPFREQY
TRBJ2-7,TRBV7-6,ASSAGGRLSSEQY
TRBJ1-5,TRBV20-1,SAGVGRWDQPQH
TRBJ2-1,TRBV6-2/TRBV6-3,ASSYRGRGSSYNEQF
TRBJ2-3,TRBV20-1,SARGGWGYTDTQY
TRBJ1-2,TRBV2,ASSNSRRREDSNYGYT
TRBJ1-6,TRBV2,ASRLDRDNSPLH
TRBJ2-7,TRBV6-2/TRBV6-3,ASSGTQGSYEQY
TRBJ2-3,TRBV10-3,ATEPESADTQY
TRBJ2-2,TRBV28,ASSFPRGLYPVTANTGELF
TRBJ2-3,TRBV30,AWSVQGATDTQY
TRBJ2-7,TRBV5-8,ASSLGGLAGGASYEQY
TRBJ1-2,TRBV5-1,ASSLALGQGAYGYT
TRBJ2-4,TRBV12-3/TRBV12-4,ASSLGGLAKNIQY
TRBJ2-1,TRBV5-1,ASSLLAGSSSYNEQF
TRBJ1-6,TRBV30,AWRDAGTILGSPLH
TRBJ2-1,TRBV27,ASGPMGGSAYNEQF
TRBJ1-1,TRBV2,ATRQGFVTEAF
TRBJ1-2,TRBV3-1,ASSNPLRGFGGYT
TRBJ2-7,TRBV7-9,ASSSEGRNYEQY
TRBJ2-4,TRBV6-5,ASSYSELAKNIQY
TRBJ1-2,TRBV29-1,SVVIRNYGYT